Included here is one T cell receptor beta chain sequence, with context. What it binds is not known. The graft donor-derived T-allo10 cells reportedly recognize host alloantigens, are anergic, and suppress alloantigen-specifically. These data originate in a study of type 1 regulatory T cells. For the study at large: T-allo10 is a Tr1-enriched, alloantigen-specific CD4 T cell product made in vitro.

TCRdb fed the reads into MiXCR, producing one record per CDR3 protein. The table records 60,000 to 80,000 distinct CDR3 sequences, about three fifths of them present only once. The germline gives CDR1 SGHAT, CDR2 FQNNGV. V gave up 2 bases and J gave up 2 bases, with 6 bases separating them. This CDR3 spans 14 amino acids. Sequenced input: cultured T cells, either the whole culture or a sorted T cell fraction (not recorded which). Stated subset: Tr1-enriched cell product generated in vitro against host alloantigens. The receptor was derived from a human donor in good health. The chain links TRBV11-2 to TRBJ2-2, with D hard to call. This CDR3 is CASSLFRNTGELFF. CDR3 nucleotide sequence: TGTGCCAGCAGCTTATTCAGAAACACCGGGGAGCTGTTTTTT. Full variable domain (remainder filled in from reference TRBV11-2 and TRBJ2-2): EAGVAQSPRYKIIEKRQSVAFWCNPISGHATLYWYQQILGQGPKLLIQFQNNGVVDDSQLPKDRFSAERLKGVDSTLKIQPAKLEDSAVYLCASSLFRNTGELFFGEGSRLTVL.